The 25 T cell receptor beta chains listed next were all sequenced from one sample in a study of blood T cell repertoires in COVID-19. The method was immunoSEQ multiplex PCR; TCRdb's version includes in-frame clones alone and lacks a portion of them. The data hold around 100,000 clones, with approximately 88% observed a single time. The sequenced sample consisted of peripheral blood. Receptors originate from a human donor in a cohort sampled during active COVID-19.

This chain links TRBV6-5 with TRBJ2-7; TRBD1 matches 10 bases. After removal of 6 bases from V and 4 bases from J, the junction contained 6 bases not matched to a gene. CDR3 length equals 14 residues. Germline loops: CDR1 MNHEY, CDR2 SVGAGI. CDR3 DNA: TGTGCCAGCAGGCTCCCGGGACAGGGGTACGAGCAGTACTTC. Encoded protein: CASRLPGQGYEQYF.

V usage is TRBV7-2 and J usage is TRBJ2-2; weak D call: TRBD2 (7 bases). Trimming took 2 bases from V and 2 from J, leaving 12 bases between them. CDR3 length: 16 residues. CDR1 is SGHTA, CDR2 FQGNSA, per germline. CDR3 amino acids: CASSLRRGLNTGELFF. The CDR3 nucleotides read TGTGCCAGCAGCTTACGGCGGGGGCTTAACACCGGGGAGCTGTTTTTT.

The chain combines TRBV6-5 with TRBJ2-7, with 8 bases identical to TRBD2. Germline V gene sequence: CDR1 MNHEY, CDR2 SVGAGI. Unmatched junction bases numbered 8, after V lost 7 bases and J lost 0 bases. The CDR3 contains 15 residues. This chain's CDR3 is CASKPGLDPSYEQYF. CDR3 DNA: TGTGCCAGCAAACCGGGACTAGATCCCTCCTACGAGCAGTACTTC.

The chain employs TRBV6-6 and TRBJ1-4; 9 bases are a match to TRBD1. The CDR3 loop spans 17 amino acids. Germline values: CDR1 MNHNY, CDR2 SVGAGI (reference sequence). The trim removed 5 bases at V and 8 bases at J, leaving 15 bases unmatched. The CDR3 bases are TGTGCCAGCAGTCTCCCCGGGACAGGGACCTGGGGCGAAAAACTGTTTTTT. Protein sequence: CASSLPGTGTWGEKLFF.

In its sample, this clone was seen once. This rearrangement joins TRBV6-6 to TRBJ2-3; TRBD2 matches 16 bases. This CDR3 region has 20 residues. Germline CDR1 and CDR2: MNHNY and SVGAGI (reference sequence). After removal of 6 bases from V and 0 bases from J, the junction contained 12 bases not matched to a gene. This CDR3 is CASSRPGTSGGGSSTDTQYF. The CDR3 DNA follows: TGTGCCAGCAGCCGCCCCGGGACTAGCGGGGGGGGTTCTAGCACAGATACGCAGTATTTT.

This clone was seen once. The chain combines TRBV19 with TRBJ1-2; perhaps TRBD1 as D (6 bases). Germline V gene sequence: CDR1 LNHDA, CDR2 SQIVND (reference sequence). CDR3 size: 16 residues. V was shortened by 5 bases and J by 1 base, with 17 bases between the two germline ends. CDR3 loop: CASSVQDRLINYGYTF. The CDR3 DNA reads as TGTGCCAGTAGTGTACAGGACAGATTAATTAACTATGGCTACACCTTC.

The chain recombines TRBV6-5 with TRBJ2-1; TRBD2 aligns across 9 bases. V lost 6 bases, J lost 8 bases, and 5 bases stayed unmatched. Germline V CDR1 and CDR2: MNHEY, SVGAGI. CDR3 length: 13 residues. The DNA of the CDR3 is TGTGCCAGCAGCCGGACTAGCGAATATGAGCAGTTCTTC. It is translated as CASSRTSEYEQFF.

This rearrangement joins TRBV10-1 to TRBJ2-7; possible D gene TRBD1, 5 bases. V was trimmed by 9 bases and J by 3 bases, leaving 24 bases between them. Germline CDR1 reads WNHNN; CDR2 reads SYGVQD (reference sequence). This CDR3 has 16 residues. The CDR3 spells CASTGLVESEDYEQYF. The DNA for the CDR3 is TGCGCCAGTACAGGTTTGGTGGAGAGTGAGGACTACGAGCAGTACTTC.

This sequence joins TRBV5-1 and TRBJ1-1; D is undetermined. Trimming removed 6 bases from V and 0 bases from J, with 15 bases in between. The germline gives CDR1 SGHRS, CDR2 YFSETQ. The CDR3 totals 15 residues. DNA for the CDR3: TGCGCCAGCACCCTAACCCCCATAATGAACACTGAAGCTTTCTTT. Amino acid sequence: CASTLTPIMNTEAFF.

The CDR3 sequence: CASSNGERVTKNIQYF. CDR3 bases: TGCGCCAGCTCCAACGGGGAGAGGGTAACCAAAAACATTCAGTACTTC. V is TRBV5-1 and J is TRBJ2-4, with D tentatively TRBD2 (5 bases). The CDR3 spans 16 residues. V lost 7 bases to trimming and J lost 2 bases, with 19 bases between them. Germline V gives CDR1 SGHRS, CDR2 YFSETQ. The full variable domain, in which reference TRBV5-1 and TRBJ2-4 provide the parts outside the CDR3, is KAGVTQTPRYLIKTRGQQVTLSCSPISGHRSVSWYQQTPGQGLQFLFEYFSETQRNKGNFPGRFSGRQFSNSRSEMNVSTLELGDSALYLCASSNGERVTKNIQYFGAGTRLSVL.

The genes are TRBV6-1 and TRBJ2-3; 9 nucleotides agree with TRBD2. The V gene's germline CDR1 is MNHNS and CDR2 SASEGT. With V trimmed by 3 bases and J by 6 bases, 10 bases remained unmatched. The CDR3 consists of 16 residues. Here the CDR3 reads CASSDSFSGGGDTQYF. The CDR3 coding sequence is TGTGCCAGCAGTGATTCTTTTAGCGGGGGCGGGGATACGCAGTATTTT.

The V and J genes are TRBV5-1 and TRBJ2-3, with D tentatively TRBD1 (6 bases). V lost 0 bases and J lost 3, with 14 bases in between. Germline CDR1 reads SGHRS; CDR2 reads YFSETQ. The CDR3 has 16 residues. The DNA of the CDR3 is TGCGCCAGCAGCTTGGGGGGGACACTCCGGACAGATACGCAGTATTTT. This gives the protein CASSLGGTLRTDTQYF.

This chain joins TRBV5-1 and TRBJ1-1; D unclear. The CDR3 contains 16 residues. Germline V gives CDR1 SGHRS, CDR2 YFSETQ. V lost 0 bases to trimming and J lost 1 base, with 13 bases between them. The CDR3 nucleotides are TGCGCCAGCAGCTTGGGCTTATACGGAGAGAACACTGAAGCTTTCTTT. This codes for CASSLGLYGENTEAFF.

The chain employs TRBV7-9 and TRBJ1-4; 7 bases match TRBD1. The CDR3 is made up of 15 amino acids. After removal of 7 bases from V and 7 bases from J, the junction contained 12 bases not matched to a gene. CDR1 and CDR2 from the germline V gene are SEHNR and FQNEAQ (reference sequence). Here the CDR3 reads CASTSGRGPSEKLFF. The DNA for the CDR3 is TGTGCCAGCACCTCCGGTAGGGGGCCTAGTGAAAAACTGTTTTTT.

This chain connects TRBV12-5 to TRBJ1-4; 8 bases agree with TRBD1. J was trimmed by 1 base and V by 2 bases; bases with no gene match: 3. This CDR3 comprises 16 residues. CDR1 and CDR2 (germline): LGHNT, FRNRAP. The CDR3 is CASGLSTGVTNEKLFF. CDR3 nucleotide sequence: TGTGCTAGTGGTTTGTCGACAGGGGTAACTAATGAAAAACTGTTTTTT.

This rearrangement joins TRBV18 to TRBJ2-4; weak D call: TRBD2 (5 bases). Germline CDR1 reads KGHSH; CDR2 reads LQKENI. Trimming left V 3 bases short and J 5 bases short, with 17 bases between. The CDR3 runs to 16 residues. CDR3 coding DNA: TGTGCCAGCTCACCGGACTCCACCGGATTCCAAAACATTCAGTACTTC. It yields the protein CASSPDSTGFQNIQYF.

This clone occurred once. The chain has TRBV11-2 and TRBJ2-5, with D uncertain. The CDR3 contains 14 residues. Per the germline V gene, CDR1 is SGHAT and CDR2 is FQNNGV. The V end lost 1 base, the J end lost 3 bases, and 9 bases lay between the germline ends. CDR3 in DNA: TGTGCCAGCAGCTTAGGTCCCAGTAAAGAGACCCAGTACTTC. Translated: CASSLGPSKETQYF.

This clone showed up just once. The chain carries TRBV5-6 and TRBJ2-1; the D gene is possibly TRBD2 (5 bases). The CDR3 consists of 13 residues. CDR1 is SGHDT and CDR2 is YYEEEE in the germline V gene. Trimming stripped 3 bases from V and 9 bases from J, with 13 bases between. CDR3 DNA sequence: TGTGCCAGCAGCTCCGTTTACGGAGGTGAGCAGTTCTTC. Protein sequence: CASSSVYGGEQFF.

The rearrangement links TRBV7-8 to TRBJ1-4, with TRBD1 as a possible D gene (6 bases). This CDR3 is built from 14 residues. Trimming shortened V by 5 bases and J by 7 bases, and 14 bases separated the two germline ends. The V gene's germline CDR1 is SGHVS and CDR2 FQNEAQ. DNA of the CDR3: TGTGCCAGCAGCCACAGGGAAGTGGGTGAAAAACTGTTTTTT. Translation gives CASSHREVGEKLFF.

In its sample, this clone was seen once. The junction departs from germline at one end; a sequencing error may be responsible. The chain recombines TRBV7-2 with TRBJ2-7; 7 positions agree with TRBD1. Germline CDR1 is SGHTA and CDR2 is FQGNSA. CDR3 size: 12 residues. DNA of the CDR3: TGTGCCAGCAGCTTGGGACAGCAGCCAGGGAACTTC. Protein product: CASSLGQQPGNF.

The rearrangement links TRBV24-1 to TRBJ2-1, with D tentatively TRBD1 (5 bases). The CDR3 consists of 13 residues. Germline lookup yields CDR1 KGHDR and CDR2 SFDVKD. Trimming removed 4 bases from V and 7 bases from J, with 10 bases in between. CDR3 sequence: CATSEFDSNEQFF. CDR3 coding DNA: TGTGCCACCAGTGAATTCGACAGTAATGAGCAGTTCTTC.

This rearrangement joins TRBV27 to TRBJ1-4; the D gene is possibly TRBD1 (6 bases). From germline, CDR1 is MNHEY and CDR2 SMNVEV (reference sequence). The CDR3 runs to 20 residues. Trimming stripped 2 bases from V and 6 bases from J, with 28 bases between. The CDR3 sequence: CASSLAWPIGAGANHEKLFF. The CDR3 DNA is TGTGCCAGCAGTTTAGCCTGGCCCATCGGGGCGGGGGCGAATCATGAAAAACTGTTTTTT.

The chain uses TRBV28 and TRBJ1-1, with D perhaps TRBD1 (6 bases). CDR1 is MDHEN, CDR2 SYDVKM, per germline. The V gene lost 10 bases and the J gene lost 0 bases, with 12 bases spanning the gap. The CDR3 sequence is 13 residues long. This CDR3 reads CATNRELNTEAFF. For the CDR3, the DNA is TGTGCCACCAACAGGGAATTGAACACTGAAGCTTTCTTT.

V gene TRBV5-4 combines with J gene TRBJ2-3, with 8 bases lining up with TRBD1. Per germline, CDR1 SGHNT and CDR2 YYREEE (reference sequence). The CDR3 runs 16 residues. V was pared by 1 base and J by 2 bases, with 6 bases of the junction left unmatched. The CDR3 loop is CASSLRTGLYTDTQYF. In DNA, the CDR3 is TGTGCCAGCAGCTTGAGGACAGGGTTATACACAGATACGCAGTATTTT.

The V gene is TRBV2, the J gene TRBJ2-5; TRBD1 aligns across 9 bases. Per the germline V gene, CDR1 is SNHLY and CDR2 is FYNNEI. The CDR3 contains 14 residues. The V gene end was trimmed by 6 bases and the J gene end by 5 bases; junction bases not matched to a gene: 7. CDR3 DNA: TGTGCCAGCAGCCGGGACAGGGTATCCGAGACCCAGTACTTC. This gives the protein CASSRDRVSETQYF.